This TCR beta chain was sequenced during a study of identical twins (dated by TCRdb to the mid-2010s). The study in broad terms: To test whether fetal clonotypes persist, this study deep-sequenced TCR alpha and beta repertoires from monozygotic twins, from unrelated adults of various ages, and from cord blood. To rule out contamination, replicate twin experiments were performed at different times with different library preparation protocols.

Library creation used 5' RACE. TCRdb lists the instrument as Illumina HiSeq 2000. A universal primer binding site was introduced by template switching, and a unique molecular identifier was present in the final cDNA, enabling accurate counting of TCR cDNA molecules. First-strand cDNA for TCR alpha and beta chains was synthesized from specific primers in the conserved constant-segment region. Each cDNA library was double barcoded, with a SMART-Mk sample barcode plus Illumina barcodes, to control for contamination. TruSeq adapter sequences, together with Illumina sample barcodes, were added in two successive PCR steps. The Illumina HiSeq platform was used with custom primers to sequence TCR alpha and beta cDNA libraries. From the authors' description of their analysis: MiGEC was used to process raw reads and extract unique molecular identifiers, and MiXCR was used to find CDR3 positions. Recombination models were inferred per individual with the repgenHMM and IGoR tools using an EM algorithm. Shared clonotypes were analyzed with the tcR package in R, and sharing was normalized by the product of cloneset sizes. Out-of-frame nonproductive sequences were analyzed to study raw recombination free of thymic and clonal selection effects. Using fastp trimming at Q25 and MiXCR clonotype assembly, TCRdb reanalyzed the public sequencing data and kept in-frame beta chains. Rows with a matching CDR3 protein are joined into one entry that keeps the most common DNA and genes. In this record, the V and J calls reflect TCRdb's handling and not the investigators' own analysis. The sample table lists roughly 1,500,000 distinct CDR3 sequences, less than 35% of them with a count of one. Under 0.35% of the sample rests with the top ten.

Results the study describes overall, beyond this receptor: Out-of-frame TCR alpha sequences shared between twins showed an excess of low generation-probability sequences compared with coincidental sharing between unrelated individuals. In monozygotic twins, recombination models systematically underestimated out-of-frame TCR alpha sharing, but the models matched the sharing seen between unrelated individuals. Abundant cord blood beta clonotypes had fewer insertions, young adult naive repertoires showed a similar but weaker trend, and memory repertoires showed no such trend. Conclusions relied on cross-sectional statistical analysis, since the same donors could not be followed over many years. The excess sharing between twins in beta out-of-frame sequences was weaker because fewer shared sequences reduced the signal-to-noise ratio. Invariant T cells such as MAIT and iNKT could partly confound zero-insertion analyses, though diverse VJ usage argued against this for most clonotypes.

In the case of this clonotype: Its recognized antigen is unknown. Base qualities are not provided; no much larger clone lies one nucleotide away.

The CDR3 spans 14 residues, from the cysteine through the phenylalanine. CDR3 DNA is the only sequence kept; it has 42 bases, read in frame from the first base. V lost 3 bases and J lost 2 bases, and the count of bases not matched to a germline gene is 3. CDR1 DFQATT and CDR2 SNEGSKA are derived from the germline V gene (reference sequence). Every donor was a healthy Caucasian. The clonotype was recovered from a newborn girl in good health. The V and J genes are TRBV20-1 and TRBJ2-1; 8 central nucleotides agree with TRBD2. The sequenced sample was cord blood. CDR3 loop: CSASLSGAYNEQFF. The bases read TGCAGTGCTAGTCTTAGCGGGGCCTACAATGAGCAGTTCTTC.